The clone carrying this T cell receptor beta chain has only a few counts. Specified treatment: preoperative locoregional IRX-2 cytokine immunotherapy. These data originate in a study of preoperative IRX-2 immunotherapy in early breast cancer. Profiled with immunoSEQ multiplex PCR; TCRdb holds only in-frame clones, not every one. The profile shows roughly 3,600 clones, approximately 78% of them singletons. In germline, CDR1 is SGHNT, CDR2 YENEEA. Trimming stripped 2 bases from V and 8 bases from J, with 15 bases between. This CDR3 region has 14 residues. The sequences come from tumor tissue, collected after IRX-2 immunotherapy. V usage is TRBV11-3 and J usage is TRBJ2-5; D ambiguous. This clonotype was sampled from a human donor with breast cancer. The CDR3, as DNA: TGTGCCAGCAGCTTACAACAGCCTCCGACTACCCAGTACTTC. This gives the protein CASSLQQPPTTQYF.